A selection of T cell receptor beta chains follows, all from one sample in a study of CD8 T cells in ankylosing spondylitis. Via MiXCR, TCRdb re-called the 5' RACE reads, giving one row per CDR3 protein. The sample shows 250,000 or so distinct CDR3 sequences, about a sixth of them seen only once. Sequencing was done on a sample of blood, either unsorted or a sorted T cell fraction (not recorded which). These receptor sequences come from a male donor with ankylosing spondylitis or in good health (not recorded which). The CDR3 runs from the conserved cysteine through the conserved F or W. A D gene is named only where the DNA matches it firmly. Clone size is stated in some rows and not others, as once, few, many or a class when expanded.

>TRBV29-1|TRBJ2-2|-|-
TGCAGCGTGATGGCGGCCGGGGAGCTGTTTTTT
CSVMAAGELFF
>TRBV12-3/TRBV12-4|TRBJ1-5|few|-
TGTGCCAGCAGTCTTCACCGGGACGTTCCGCCCCAGCATTTT
CASSLHRDVPPQHF
>TRBV2|TRBJ1-2|-|TRBD1
TGTGCCAGCATGCCGGGACAGACTAGTTTTAACTATGGCTACACCTTC
CASMPGQTSFNYGYTF
>TRBV29-1|TRBJ2-1|few|TRBD2
TGCAGCGTTGAAGATCATAGCGGGGCTGGGAATGAGCAGTTCTTC
CSVEDHSGAGNEQFF
>TRBV27|TRBJ2-7|-|-
TGTGCCAGCAGTTTCTTACCGGGCCCCCGGGACACAGGTCCTGGCGAGCAGTACTTC
CASSFLPGPRDTGPGEQYF
>TRBV7-6|TRBJ2-1|once|-
TGTGCCAGCAGCTTAAATTGGGAGGCCCCTTACAATGAGCAGTTCTTC
CASSLNWEAPYNEQFF
>TRBV15|TRBJ1-1|few|-
TGTGCCACCGCATCAAGGGGGAACACTGAAGCTTTCTTT
CATASRGNTEAFF
>TRBV6-1|TRBJ2-5|-|-
TGTGCCAGCACTCCTACGGCGGGAGTAGGGGGGACCCAGTACTTC
CASTPTAGVGGTQYF
>TRBV6-1|TRBJ2-7|few|-
TGTGCCAGCAGTGAATGGGGGTTAAGGGAGCAGTACTTC
CASSEWGLREQYF
>TRBV12-3/TRBV12-4|TRBJ2-1|-|TRBD1
TGTGCCAGCAGTCTCGGGACAGGGGTTAATGAGCAGTTCTTC
CASSLGTGVNEQFF
>TRBV4-3|TRBJ2-2|-|TRBD2
TGCGCCAGCAGCCAAGATTACAGCGGGGCGGTCGGCGGGGAGCTGTTTTTT
CASSQDYSGAVGGELFF
>TRBV29-1|TRBJ2-2|-|-
TGCAGCGTTGAAGATAGCACCGGGGAGCTGTTTTTT
CSVEDSTGELFF
>TRBV12-3/TRBV12-4|TRBJ1-5|few|-
TGTGCCAGCAGTATCGCAGGCCAAGGTCAGCCCCAGCATTTT
CASSIAGQGQPQHF
>TRBV29-1|TRBJ2-1|-|-
TGCAGCGTTGAGCCCGAAAGCTCCTACAATGAGCAGTTCTTC
CSVEPESSYNEQFF
>TRBV2|TRBJ2-2|few|TRBD2
TGTGCCAGCAGTTCCCCCTGGGGACTAGCGGGAGTGGCCGGGGAGCTGTTTTTT
CASSSPWGLAGVAGELFF
>TRBV4-1|TRBJ1-3|few|-
TGCGCCAGCAGCCAAGTAGGGAGAGGGGGTCACGGAAACACCATATATTTT
CASSQVGRGGHGNTIYF
>TRBV20-1|TRBJ1-1|many|-
TGCAGTGCTAGAGACAGGGGGAACACTGAAGCTTTCTTT
CSARDRGNTEAFF
>TRBV28|TRBJ2-7|-|-
TGTGCCAGCACCCAGGAATACAACTCCTACGAGCAGTACTTC
CASTQEYNSYEQYF
>TRBV20-1|TRBJ2-1|few|TRBD2
TGCAGTGCCACCCGGACTAGCGTCTACAATGAGCAGTTCTTC
CSATRTSVYNEQFF
>TRBV20-1|TRBJ2-3|many|-
TGCAGTGCTATTCCAGGTGGTGATACGCAGTATTTT
CSAIPGGDTQYF
>TRBV15|TRBJ2-5|-|-
TGTGCCACCAGTAATCCCGGGATCTACCAAGAGACCCAGTACTTC
CATSNPGIYQETQYF
>TRBV6-2/TRBV6-3|TRBJ2-7|many|-
TGTGCCAGCAGTTACTCCATTGGCAGCTACGAGCAGTACTTC
CASSYSIGSYEQYF
>TRBV30|TRBJ1-5|many|-
TGTGCCTGGTCCGACGGCAATCAGCCCCAGCATTTT
CAWSDGNQPQHF
>TRBV6-5|TRBJ2-7|-|TRBD1
TGTGCCAGCAGTTTGACAGGGGAGGAGCAGTACTTC
CASSLTGEEQYF
>TRBV2|TRBJ2-1|few|-
TGTGCCAGCAAGGTGGACCGAGCGTACAATGAGCAGTTCTTC
CASKVDRAYNEQFF
>TRBV2|TRBJ2-1|-|TRBD2
TGTACCAGCAGTATTGACGGACTAGCGGGAGCAAGTACAATTGAGCAGTTCTTC
CTSSIDGLAGASTIEQFF
>TRBV28|TRBJ2-1|-|TRBD2
TGTGCCAGCAGAGCTAGCGGGACCGGGCACAATGAGCAGTTCTTC
CASRASGTGHNEQFF
>TRBV7-6|TRBJ2-7|once|-
TGTGCCAGCAGCTCCCGGCAGGGAGGGGGGCAGTACTTC
CASSSRQGGGQYF
>TRBV5-4|TRBJ2-2|-|-
TGTGCCAGCAGCAGTGAGGCCGGGGAGCTGTTTTTT
CASSSEAGELFF
>TRBV4-3|TRBJ2-7|many|TRBD1
TGCGCCAGCAGCCAAGCCCGGACAGGGGTGATCTACGAGCAGTACTTC
CASSQARTGVIYEQYF
>TRBV5-1|TRBJ2-7|few|-
TGCGCCAGCAGCATCGACATCTCCTACGAGCAGTACTTC
CASSIDISYEQYF
>TRBV6-2/TRBV6-3|TRBJ2-5|-|-
TGTGCCAGCAGTTACTTGGAGCAAGAGACCCAGTACTTC
CASSYLEQETQYF
>TRBV18|TRBJ1-1|-|-
TGTGCCAGCTCGCCCTTAAAGCTCAACACTGAAGCTTTCTTT
CASSPLKLNTEAFF
>TRBV27|TRBJ1-3|few|-
TGTGCCAGCAGTTTAGTGGGAACTGGAAACACCATATATTTT
CASSLVGTGNTIYF
>TRBV6-4|TRBJ2-1|-|TRBD1
TGTGCCAGCAGTGACTCGGGACAGGGAGATTACAATGAGCAGTTCTTC
CASSDSGQGDYNEQFF
>TRBV6-1|TRBJ2-2|few|TRBD1
TGTGGAACCGGGACAGCGAACACCGGGGAGCTGTTTTTT
CGTGTANTGELFF
>TRBV4-1|TRBJ2-7|-|TRBD1
TGCGCCAGCAGCCAAGAAGACAGGGCATACTACGAGCAGTACTTC
CASSQEDRAYYEQYF
>TRBV5-1|TRBJ2-7|-|TRBD1
TGCGCCAGCAGCTTGAGGAAGGGGGCCGGCGAGCAGTACTTC
CASSLRKGAGEQYF
>TRBV4-2|TRBJ2-7|many|TRBD1
TGTGCCAGCAGCCAAGACCGGGGGACAGGGGGATACGAGCAGTACTTC
CASSQDRGTGGYEQYF
>TRBV29-1|TRBJ2-2|few|-
TGCAGCGTGAACTACCTGACCGGGGAGCTGTTTTTT
CSVNYLTGELFF
>TRBV12-3/TRBV12-4|TRBJ2-5|many|TRBD2
TGTGCCAGCAGCACGGGACTAGCAGAGACCCAGTACTTC
CASSTGLAETQYF
>TRBV4-3|TRBJ1-1|few|-
TGCGCCAGCAGCCACCTCCCCGGGGGGCTTGGGAACACTGAAGCTTTCTTT
CASSHLPGGLGNTEAFF
>TRBV19|TRBJ2-4|-|-
TGTGCCAGTAGTATAGATCGTTGGGGAGAGAACATTCAGTACTTC
CASSIDRWGENIQYF
>TRBV7-2|TRBJ2-2|-|-
TGTGCCAGCAGCTTAGTGGCCCTAGCATCCGGGGAGCTGTTTTTT
CASSLVALASGELFF
>TRBV13|TRBJ2-7|few|TRBD2
TGTGCCAGCAGTGTTGGGAAGCGGGAGGCCTACGAGCAGTACTTC
CASSVGKREAYEQYF
>TRBV11-2|TRBJ2-7|-|TRBD2
TGTGCCAGCAGCTTAGATGGGCGACTAGCGGGTTACGAGCAGTACTTC
CASSLDGRLAGYEQYF
>TRBV6-5|TRBJ2-7|-|TRBD2
TGTGCCAGCAGTTACTCGATCGATAGCGGGAGCCCGCGCTCCTACGAGCAGTACTTC
CASSYSIDSGSPRSYEQYF
>TRBV3-1|TRBJ1-2|few|-
TGTGCCAGCAGTCCCGCTGGGGAGGGTGACTATGGCTACACCTTC
CASSPAGEGDYGYTF
>TRBV5-4|TRBJ2-2|many|-
TGTGCCAGCAGCTTGGACTCTACGCAGACCGGGGAGCTGTTTTTT
CASSLDSTQTGELFF
>TRBV4-2|TRBJ2-5|-|-
TGTGCCAGCAGCCAAGAGGAGGCCCCGGATGAGACCCAGTACTTC
CASSQEEAPDETQYF
>TRBV7-9|TRBJ1-1|few|-
TGTGCCAGCAGCCCTGGAGAAGCTTTCTTT
CASSPGEAFF
>TRBV28|TRBJ2-5|few|-
TGTGCCAGCAGTTTTTTCCCGAGGGACCAAGAGACCCAGTACTTC
CASSFFPRDQETQYF
>TRBV7-9|TRBJ2-1|-|TRBD1
TGTGCCAGCAGCTTAGTGTCGGGACAGGCAGACAATGAGCAGTTCTTC
CASSLVSGQADNEQFF
>TRBV12-3/TRBV12-4|TRBJ2-7|many|-
TGTGCCAGCAGTTTAGCACTGACCTACGAGCAGTACTTC
CASSLALTYEQYF
>TRBV29-1|TRBJ2-1|-|-
TGCAGCGTTGAACCGCAAGCAGCGGTTTCCTACAATGAGCAGTTCTTC
CSVEPQAAVSYNEQFF